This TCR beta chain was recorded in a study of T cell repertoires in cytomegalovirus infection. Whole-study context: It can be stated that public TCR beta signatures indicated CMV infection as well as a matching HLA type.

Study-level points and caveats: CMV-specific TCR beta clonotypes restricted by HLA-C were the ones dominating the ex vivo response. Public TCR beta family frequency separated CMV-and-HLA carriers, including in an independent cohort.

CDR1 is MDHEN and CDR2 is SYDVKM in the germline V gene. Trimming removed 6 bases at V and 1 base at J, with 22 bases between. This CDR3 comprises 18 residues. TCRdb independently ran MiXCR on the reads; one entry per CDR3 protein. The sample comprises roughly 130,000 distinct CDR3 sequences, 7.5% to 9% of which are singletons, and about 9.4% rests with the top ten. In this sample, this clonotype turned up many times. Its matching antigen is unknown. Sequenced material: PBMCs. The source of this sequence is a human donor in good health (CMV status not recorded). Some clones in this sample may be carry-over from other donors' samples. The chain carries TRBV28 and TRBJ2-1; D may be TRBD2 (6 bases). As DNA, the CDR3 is TGTGCCAGCAGCTTGCCTGGCCCGGGACTCCGATCCTACAATGAGCAGTTCTTC. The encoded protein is CASSLPGPGLRSYNEQFF.